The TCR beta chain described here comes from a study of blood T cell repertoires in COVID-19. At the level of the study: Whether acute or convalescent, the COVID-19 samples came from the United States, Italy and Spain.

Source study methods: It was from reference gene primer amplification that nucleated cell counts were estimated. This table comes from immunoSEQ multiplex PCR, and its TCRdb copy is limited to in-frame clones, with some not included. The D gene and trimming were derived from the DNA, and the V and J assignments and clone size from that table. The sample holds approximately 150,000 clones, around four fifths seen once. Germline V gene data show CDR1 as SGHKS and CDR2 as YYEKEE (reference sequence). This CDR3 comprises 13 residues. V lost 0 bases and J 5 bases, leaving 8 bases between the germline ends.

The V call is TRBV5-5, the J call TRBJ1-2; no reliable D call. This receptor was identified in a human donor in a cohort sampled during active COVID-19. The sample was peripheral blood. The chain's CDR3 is CASSLALGYGYTF. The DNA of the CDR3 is TGTGCCAGCAGCTTGGCACTCGGGTATGGCTACACCTTC.